A selection of T cell receptor beta chains follows, all from one sample in a study of T cell responses to AZD1222 COVID-19 vaccine. Here immunoSEQ multiplex PCR was the method, and the copy in TCRdb shows in-frame clones only, minus some. The table lists about 56,000 clones, 70% to 90% of them singletons. This specimen was peripheral blood, taken on day 0 of AZD1222 vaccination. Every receptor here comes from an adult in good health. CDR3s include the opening cysteine and the closing phenylalanine or tryptophan. Fields, in order: D gene, J gene, V gene, clone size, CDR3 DNA, CDR3 protein. A D gene is named only where the DNA matches it firmly. Only part of the rows carry a size: once, few, many, or a class if the clone is expanded.

>-|TRBJ2-5|TRBV10-3|few
TGTGCCATCAGTGGAATCAGGGGTCTTGAAGAGACCCAGTACTTC
CAISGIRGLEETQYF
>-|TRBJ2-5|TRBV7-3|-
TGTGCCAGCAGCCCTTCGAGAGGGGGAGAGACCCAGTACTTC
CASSPSRGGETQYF
>TRBD1|TRBJ2-3|TRBV5-4|few
TGTGCCAGCAGCTTGGGTCGAGACAGGGCGGATACGCAGTATTTT
CASSLGRDRADTQYF
>-|TRBJ2-2|TRBV9|-
TGTGCCAGCAGCGTAGTAGTTGGACAGCACACCGGGGAGCTGTTTTTT
CASSVVVGQHTGELFF
>-|TRBJ1-3|TRBV10-3|-
TGTGCCATCAGTGAGGACCGGGGCTCTGGAAACACCATATATTTT
CAISEDRGSGNTIYF
>-|TRBJ2-7|TRBV6-5|-
TGTGCCAGCAGTTACTCAGAAAGGTCCAGCTCCTACGAGCAGTACTTC
CASSYSERSSSYEQYF
>-|TRBJ1-5|TRBV10-3|-
TGTGCCATCAGTGACCCGGGGGTGGGTCAGCCCCAGCATTTT
CAISDPGVGQPQHF
>-|TRBJ1-6|TRBV7-9|-
TGTGCCAGCAGCCCAACTAATTCACCCCTCCACTTT
CASSPTNSPLHF
>-|TRBJ2-4|TRBV30|-
TGTGCCTGGAGTGTAGGGGGGGGAGTAGCCAAAAACATTCAGTACTTC
CAWSVGGGVAKNIQYF
>-|TRBJ2-7|TRBV6-5|-
TGTGCCAGCAGTTACCCGGGACAAAACTACGAGCAGTACTTC
CASSYPGQNYEQYF
>TRBD1|TRBJ1-2|TRBV5-4|-
TGTGCCAGCAGACATTCGGGACAGGGGGCGGGGAGCTATGGCTACACCTTC
CASRHSGQGAGSYGYTF
>-|TRBJ2-7|TRBV3-1/TRBV3-2|-
TGTGCCAGCAGCCTAAGCCCCTACGAGCAGTACTTC
CASSLSPYEQYF
>-|TRBJ1-2|TRBV11-1|-
TGTGCCAGCAGCCAACCTCCTAACTATGGCTACACCTTC
CASSQPPNYGYTF
>-|TRBJ2-1|TRBV6-5|-
TGTGCCAGCACGTCTATCTCCTACAATGAGCAGTTCTTC
CASTSISYNEQFF
>-|TRBJ2-1|TRBV18|few
TGTGCCAGCTCCCCGGGGGCGAGCAATGAGCAGTTCTTC
CASSPGASNEQFF
>-|TRBJ2-2|TRBV5-3|-
TGTGCCAGACAAGACTCGCCTAACACCGGGGAGCTGTTTTTT
CARQDSPNTGELFF
>TRBD1|TRBJ1-3|TRBV5-6|-
TGTGCCAGCAGCTTGATACAGGGGACGATCGCTGGAAACACCATATATTTT
CASSLIQGTIAGNTIYF
>TRBD2|TRBJ2-7|TRBV4-2|-
TGTGCCAGCAGCCAAGGGGGACTAGCGGGGACCTACGAGCAGTACTTC
CASSQGGLAGTYEQYF
>TRBD1|TRBJ1-4|TRBV7-2|medium-sized
TGTGCCAGCAGCCCAGACAGGGCGGGCGAAAAACTGTTTTTT
CASSPDRAGEKLFF
>-|TRBJ2-2|TRBV6-5|-
TGTGCCAGCAGTTACCGGGGCACCGGGGAGCTGTTTTTT
CASSYRGTGELFF
>TRBD1|TRBJ2-1|TRBV11-3|few
TGTGCCAGCAGCCTCATCGGACAGGGTTACAATGAGCAGTTCTTC
CASSLIGQGYNEQFF
>TRBD1|TRBJ1-2|TRBV27|-
TGTGCCAGCAGCTTGACAGGGGTTGAGGGCTACACCTTC
CASSLTGVEGYTF
>TRBD1|TRBJ2-2|TRBV18|-
TGTGCCAGCCAGGGACAGTACGACGGGGAGCTGTTTTTT
CASQGQYDGELFF
>-|TRBJ2-5|TRBV6-2/TRBV6-3|-
TGTGCCAGCAGTTACTCGTCAGGACCAGGATCAACAGAGACCCAGTACTTC
CASSYSSGPGSTETQYF
>TRBD1|TRBJ2-5|TRBV7-6|-
TGTGCCAGCAGCGTTGACAGGGGGCGAGAGACCCAGTACTTC
CASSVDRGRETQYF
>-|TRBJ1-1|TRBV7-9|once
TGTGCCAGCAGCCGTGGATGGAACACTGAAGCTTTCTTT
CASSRGWNTEAFF
>-|TRBJ1-2|TRBV28|-
TGTGCCAGCAGTTTATACGTGGGGGCGCGAACTAGTGGCTACACCTTC
CASSLYVGARTSGYTF
>-|TRBJ1-6|TRBV2|-
TGTGCCAGCAGGAGGCAGTCGAGCTCCTATAATTCACCCCTCCACTTT
CASRRQSSSYNSPLHF
>-|TRBJ2-1|TRBV19|once
TGTGCCAGTAACCCCGGAAGGGGGGGCAATGAGCAGTTCTTC
CASNPGRGGNEQFF
>TRBD1|TRBJ1-4|TRBV9|-
TGTGCCAGCAGCGAGGACAGGGGGCGTACTAATGAAAAACTGTTTTTT
CASSEDRGRTNEKLFF
>-|TRBJ2-7|TRBV14|few
TGTGCCAGCAGCCAAGAGAATTCGGGGTTCTACGAGCAGTACTTC
CASSQENSGFYEQYF
>-|TRBJ1-2|TRBV5-4|-
TGTGCCAGCAGCTTGGAGGGGGGCAACTATGGCTACACCTTC
CASSLEGGNYGYTF
>-|TRBJ1-3|TRBV11-2|-
TGTGCCAGCAGCGACCTCTCGGACACCATATATTTT
CASSDLSDTIYF
>-|TRBJ1-6|TRBV18|-
TGTGCCAGCTCACTAGACCCGGGCCAAACACCCCTCCACTTT
CASSLDPGQTPLHF
>-|TRBJ1-5|TRBV7-2|-
TGTGCCAGCAGCTTAGGAGGGTTGGATCAGCCCCAGCATTTT
CASSLGGLDQPQHF
>-|TRBJ2-7|TRBV6-5|-
TGTGCCAGTTCCACAAAACAGGGCGTTTCCTACGAGCAGTACTTC
CASSTKQGVSYEQYF
>TRBD1|TRBJ2-7|TRBV7-8|-
TGTGCCAGCAGCCACGGGACAGTTTGGGAGCAGTACTTC
CASSHGTVWEQYF
>-|TRBJ2-7|TRBV10-3|-
TGTGCCATCAGTGAAAGGGGCTACGAGCAGTACTTC
CAISERGYEQYF
>TRBD2|TRBJ2-1|TRBV19|-
TGTGCCAGTAGTGACCTGCTAGCGGGGGGCTTCTCCTACAATGAGCAGTTCTTC
CASSDLLAGGFSYNEQFF
>-|TRBJ1-6|TRBV14|few
TGTGCCAGCAGCCAAGGGTTAGGGAGCTCCTATAATTCACCCCTCCACTTT
CASSQGLGSSYNSPLHF
>-|TRBJ1-1|TRBV7-2|-
TGTGCCAGCAGCGGGCCGGATTCGACTGAAGCTTTCTTT
CASSGPDSTEAFF
>-|TRBJ1-5|TRBV19|-
TGTGCCAGTAGTATTAGTGTCGGGGGGCCCCAGCATTTT
CASSISVGGPQHF
>TRBD2|TRBJ2-5|TRBV5-1|-
TGCGCCAGCAGCTACCGACTAGCGGGGGGGCTTTCGTTGGTAGAGACCCAGTACTTC
CASSYRLAGGLSLVETQYF
>-|TRBJ1-5|TRBV2|-
TGTGCCAGCAGTGAAGGAGGGTACATAGGGGATTACGTTTATAGCAATCAGCCCCAGCATTTT
CASSEGGYIGDYVYSNQPQHF
>-|TRBJ1-3|TRBV6-2/TRBV6-3|-
TGTGCCAGCAGCTTGGGACGGTGGAGCTCTGGAAACACCATATATTTT
CASSLGRWSSGNTIYF
>-|TRBJ1-4|TRBV7-2|-
TGTGCCAGCAGCGCAATCTGGGGCGGCGGCTCACTGTTTTTT
CASSAIWGGGSLFF
>TRBD1|TRBJ2-7|TRBV2|-
TGTGCCAGCAGTGAGAGGACAGGGACCTACGAGCAGTACTTC
CASSERTGTYEQYF
>TRBD2|TRBJ2-2|TRBV18|-
TGTGCCAGCTCGTCGACGCTAGCGGCTAACACCGGGGAGCTGTTTTTT
CASSSTLAANTGELFF
>TRBD1|TRBJ1-6|TRBV7-9|-
TGTGCCAGCAGCTTGGTTCAGGGGGATTCACCCCTCCACTTT
CASSLVQGDSPLHF
>-|TRBJ2-7|TRBV7-9|-
TGTGCCAGCAGCTTAGGATCCTCAGGCGGCGAGCAGTACTTC
CASSLGSSGGEQYF
>TRBD1|TRBJ2-3|TRBV7-3|-
TGTGCCAGCAGCTTGGGACAGAGCACAGATACGCAGTATTTT
CASSLGQSTDTQYF
>TRBD2|TRBJ2-3|TRBV9|-
TGTGCCAGCAGCCATCCCCTAACTAGCGGGGGGGACTACACAGATACGCAGTATTTT
CASSHPLTSGGDYTDTQYF
>-|TRBJ1-5|TRBV27|-
TGTGCCAGCAAACTTCGAAGCAATCAGCCCCAGCATTTT
CASKLRSNQPQHF
>TRBD2|TRBJ2-1|TRBV4-2|-
TGTGCCAGCAGCCAAGATATGCTAGCGGGGGTTCTAAGCTCCTACAATGAGCAGTTCTTC
CASSQDMLAGVLSSYNEQFF
>-|TRBJ1-2|TRBV27|-
TGTGCCAGCAGTGACAGATCGTTTGGTGGCTACACCTTC
CASSDRSFGGYTF
>TRBD2|TRBJ2-1|TRBV19|-
TGTGCCAGTAGTATAGCGGGCGGGGGTGGATACAATGAGCAGTTCTTC
CASSIAGGGGYNEQFF
>-|TRBJ1-5|TRBV5-8|-
TGTGCCAGCAGCTTGCTCAGGGGAGAGGGTAATCAGCCCCAGCATTTT
CASSLLRGEGNQPQHF
>-|TRBJ1-1|TRBV7-8|-
TGTGCCAGCAGCCGAGGAGGGACGGTGAACACTGAAGCTTTCTTT
CASSRGGTVNTEAFF